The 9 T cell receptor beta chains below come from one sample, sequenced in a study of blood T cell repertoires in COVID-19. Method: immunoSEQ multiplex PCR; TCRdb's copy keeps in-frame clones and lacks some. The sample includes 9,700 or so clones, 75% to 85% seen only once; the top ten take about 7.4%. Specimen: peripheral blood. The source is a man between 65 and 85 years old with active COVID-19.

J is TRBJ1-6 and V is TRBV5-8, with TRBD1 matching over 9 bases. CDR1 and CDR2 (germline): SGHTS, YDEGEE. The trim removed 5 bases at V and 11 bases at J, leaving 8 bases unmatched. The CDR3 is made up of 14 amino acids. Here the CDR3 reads CASSLLQGAPPLHF. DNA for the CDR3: TGTGCCAGCAGTTTATTACAGGGGGCTCCACCCCTCCACTTT.

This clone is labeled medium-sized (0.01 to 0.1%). The CDR3 DNA reads as TGTGCCAGCAGCCCCGACGGGAACTATGGCTACACCTTC. This gives the protein CASSPDGNYGYTF. V is TRBV27 and J is TRBJ1-2; D is unclear. The V gene lost 6 bases and the J gene lost 2 bases, with 10 bases spanning the gap. The CDR3 is 13 amino acids. The V gene's germline CDR1 is MNHEY and CDR2 SMNVEV (reference sequence).

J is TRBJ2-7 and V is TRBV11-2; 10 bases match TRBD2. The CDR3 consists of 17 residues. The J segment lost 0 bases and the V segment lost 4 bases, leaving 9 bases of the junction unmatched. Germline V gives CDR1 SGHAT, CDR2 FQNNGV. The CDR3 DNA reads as TGTGCCAGCAGCTGGGGGCCTAGCGGGGGAAGCTCCTACGAGCAGTACTTC. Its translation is CASSWGPSGGSSYEQYF.

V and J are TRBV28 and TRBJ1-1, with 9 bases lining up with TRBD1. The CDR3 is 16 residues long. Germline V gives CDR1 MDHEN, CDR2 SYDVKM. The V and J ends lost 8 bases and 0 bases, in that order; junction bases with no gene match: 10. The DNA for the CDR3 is TGTGCCAGCTCGGGGGGGACAGGGTATATGAACACTGAAGCTTTCTTT. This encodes CASSGGTGYMNTEAFF.

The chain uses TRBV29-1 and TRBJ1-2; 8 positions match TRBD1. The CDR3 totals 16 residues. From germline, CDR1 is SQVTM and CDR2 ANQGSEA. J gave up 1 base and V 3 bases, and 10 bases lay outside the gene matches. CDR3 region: CSVDKVDRGLNYGYTF. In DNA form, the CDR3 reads TGCAGCGTTGATAAGGTCGACAGGGGCCTTAACTATGGCTACACCTTC. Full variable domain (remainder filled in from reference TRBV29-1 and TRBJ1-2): SAVISQKPSRDICQRGTSLTIQCQVDSQVTMMFWYRQQPGQSLTLIATANQGSEATYESGFVIDKFPISRPNLTFSTLTVSNMSPEDSSIYLCSVDKVDRGLNYGYTFGSGTRLTVV.

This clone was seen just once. CDR3 coding DNA: TGTGCCAGCTCACCACCCTGGTACCAGCGGAGCAATCAGCCCCAGCATTTT. It encodes CASSPPWYQRSNQPQHF. V usage is TRBV18 and J usage is TRBJ1-5; D gene unclear. CDR1 and CDR2 from the germline V gene are KGHSH and LQKENI. V was cut by 0 bases and J by 1 base, with 13 bases left in between. This CDR3 is 17 amino acids long.

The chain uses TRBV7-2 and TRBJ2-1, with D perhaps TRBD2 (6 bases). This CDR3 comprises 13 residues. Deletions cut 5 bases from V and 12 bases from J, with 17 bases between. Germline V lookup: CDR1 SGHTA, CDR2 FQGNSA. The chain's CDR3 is CASSQGLLGRQFF. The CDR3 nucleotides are TGTGCCAGCAGCCAAGGCCTACTCGGGAGGCAGTTCTTC.

CDR3 in amino acids: CASSRLAGNPPHNEQFF. As DNA, the CDR3 is TGCGCCAGCAGCCGACTAGCGGGGAACCCCCCACACAATGAGCAGTTCTTC. The chain employs TRBV5-1 and TRBJ2-1; 11 bases are shared with TRBD2. The CDR3 extends over 17 amino acids. With V trimmed by 4 bases and J by 5 bases, 11 bases remained unmatched. Germline V gene sequence: CDR1 SGHRS, CDR2 YFSETQ.

In nucleotides, the CDR3 is TGCGCCAGCACCTCTGGGGGGACTCTTACCTACGAGCAGTACTTC. Its protein is CASTSGGTLTYEQYF. This chain connects TRBV5-1 to TRBJ2-7; possibly TRBD2 for D (6 bases). CDR3 length equals 15 residues. Germline CDR1 reads SGHRS; CDR2 reads YFSETQ. V was cut by 6 bases and J by 2 bases, with 18 bases left in between.